This TCR beta chain was retrieved from a study of CD8 T cells in Susac syndrome. Germline trimming cut 6 bases from V and 3 bases from J; bases unmatched to any gene: 6. The CDR3 contains 14 residues. Germline CDR1 MNHEY, CDR2 SMNVEV (reference sequence). Study observations and caveats: As the study acknowledged, the number of individuals in its TCR sequencing and HLA analysis was relatively small.

Sequencing of TCR beta, carried out with a high-throughput approach, was applied to CD8+ and CD4+ T cells from the blood. As controls, healthy donors matched for age and sex were used. Isolation of CD8+ and CD4+ T cells was performed negatively, whereas enrichment of TEMRA cells was done by FACS. Random hexamers primed reverse transcription of roughly 0.5 to 1 ug RNA. From the immunoSEQ multiplex PCR reads, TCRdb called clonotypes with MiXCR, one entry per CDR3 protein. The sample has fewer than 150,000 distinct CDR3 sequences, roughly 94% seen once. As to this clonotype: Its target is not known.

Sequencing used CD8+ T cells from PBMCs. This receptor was obtained from a human donor in good health. The V and J genes are TRBV27 and TRBJ1-2, with 8 positions matching TRBD1. The CDR3 spells CASRGGQGDYGYTF. The CDR3 DNA reads TGTGCCAGCAGGGGTGGACAGGGCGACTATGGCTACACCTTC.